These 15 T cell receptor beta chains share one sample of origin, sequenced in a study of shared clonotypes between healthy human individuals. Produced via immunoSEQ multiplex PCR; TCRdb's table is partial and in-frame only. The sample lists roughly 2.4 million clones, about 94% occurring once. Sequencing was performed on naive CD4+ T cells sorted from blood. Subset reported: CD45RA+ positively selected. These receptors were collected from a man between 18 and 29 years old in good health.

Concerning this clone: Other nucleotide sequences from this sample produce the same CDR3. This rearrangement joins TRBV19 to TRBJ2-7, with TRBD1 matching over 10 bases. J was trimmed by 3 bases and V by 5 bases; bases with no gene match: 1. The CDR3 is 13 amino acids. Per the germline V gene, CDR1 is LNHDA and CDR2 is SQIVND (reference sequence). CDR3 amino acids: CASSWDRGYEQYF. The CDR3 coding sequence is TGTGCCAGTAGTTGGGACAGGGGCTACGAGCAGTACTTC.

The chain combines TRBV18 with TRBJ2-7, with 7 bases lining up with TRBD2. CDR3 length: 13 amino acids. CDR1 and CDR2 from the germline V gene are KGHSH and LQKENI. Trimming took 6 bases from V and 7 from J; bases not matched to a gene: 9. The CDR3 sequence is CASSNAGVGEQYF. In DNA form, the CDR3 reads TGTGCCAGCTCTAACGCGGGGGTAGGGGAGCAGTACTTC.

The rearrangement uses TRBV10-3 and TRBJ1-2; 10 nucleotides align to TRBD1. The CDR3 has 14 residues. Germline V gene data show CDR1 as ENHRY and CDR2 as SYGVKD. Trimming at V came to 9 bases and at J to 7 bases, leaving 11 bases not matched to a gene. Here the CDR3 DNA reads TGTGCCATTCTACAGGACAGGGGGTCTGGTGGCTACACCTTC. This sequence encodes CAILQDRGSGGYTF.

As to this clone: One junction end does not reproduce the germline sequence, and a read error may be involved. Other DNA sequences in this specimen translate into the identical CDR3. CDR3 bases: TGTGCCAGCTCCGACCGGGACTCCAACGAGCAGTACTTC. Its protein product is CASSDRDSNEQYF. This chain connects TRBV18 to TRBJ2-7, with D maybe TRBD2 (6 bases). Looked up from germline, CDR1 is KGHSH and CDR2 is LQKENI. The CDR3 spans 13 residues.

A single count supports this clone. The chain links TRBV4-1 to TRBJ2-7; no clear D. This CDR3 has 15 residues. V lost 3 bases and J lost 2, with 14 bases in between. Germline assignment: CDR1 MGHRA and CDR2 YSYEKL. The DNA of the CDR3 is TGCGCCAGCAGCCACTCTGGGGTCAATGCCTACGAGCAGTACTTC. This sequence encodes CASSHSGVNAYEQYF.

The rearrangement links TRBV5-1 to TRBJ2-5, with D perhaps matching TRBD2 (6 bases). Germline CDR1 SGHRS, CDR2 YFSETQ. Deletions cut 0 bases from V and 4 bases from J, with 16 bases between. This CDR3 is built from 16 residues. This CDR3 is CASSLALTDGGETQYF. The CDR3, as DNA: TGCGCCAGCAGCTTGGCCCTAACGGACGGGGGAGAGACCCAGTACTTC.

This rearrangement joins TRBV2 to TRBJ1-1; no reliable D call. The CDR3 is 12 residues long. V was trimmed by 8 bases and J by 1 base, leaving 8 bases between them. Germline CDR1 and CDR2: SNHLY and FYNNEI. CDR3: CASEWRNTEAFF. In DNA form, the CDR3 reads TGTGCCAGCGAGTGGAGGAACACTGAAGCTTTCTTT.

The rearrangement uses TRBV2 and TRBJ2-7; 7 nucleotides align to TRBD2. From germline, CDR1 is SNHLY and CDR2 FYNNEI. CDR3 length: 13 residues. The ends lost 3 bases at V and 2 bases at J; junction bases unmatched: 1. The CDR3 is CASSEGGTYEQYF. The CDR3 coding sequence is TGTGCCAGCAGTGAGGGGGGGACCTACGAGCAGTACTTC.

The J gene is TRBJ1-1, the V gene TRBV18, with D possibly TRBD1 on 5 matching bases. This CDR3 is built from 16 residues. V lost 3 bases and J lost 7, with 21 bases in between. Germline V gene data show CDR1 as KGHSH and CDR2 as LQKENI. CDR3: CASSPKQDLRSVEAFF. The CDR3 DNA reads TGTGCCAGCTCACCTAAACAGGACTTGAGGAGCGTTGAAGCTTTCTTT.

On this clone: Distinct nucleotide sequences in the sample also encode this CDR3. For the CDR3, the DNA is TGTGCCAGCAGTTTGAAGAGCAATCAGCCCCAGCATTTT. Amino acid sequence: CASSLKSNQPQHF. V and J are TRBV27 and TRBJ1-5, with D unresolved. V lost 3 bases and J 1 base, leaving 4 bases between the germline ends. This CDR3 is 13 amino acids long. Germline V lookup: CDR1 MNHEY, CDR2 SMNVEV (reference sequence).

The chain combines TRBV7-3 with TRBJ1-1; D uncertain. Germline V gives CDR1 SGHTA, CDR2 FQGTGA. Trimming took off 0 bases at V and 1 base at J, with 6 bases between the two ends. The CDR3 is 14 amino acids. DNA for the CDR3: TGTGCCAGCAGCTTAACAGGAGCGAACACTGAAGCTTTCTTT. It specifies CASSLTGANTEAFF.

CDR3 sequence: CASSLDGRGRQPQHF. As DNA, the CDR3 is TGTGCCAGCAGCTTAGACGGCAGGGGTAGACAGCCCCAGCATTTT. V gene TRBV7-2 combines with J gene TRBJ1-5, with a weak D call TRBD1 (6 bases). Trimming left V 1 base short and J 7 bases short, with 14 bases between. CDR1 is SGHTA, CDR2 FQGNSA, per germline. The CDR3 has 15 residues. Looking up the rest from reference TRBV7-2 and TRBJ1-5 gives the full variable domain: GAGVSQSPSNKVTEKGKDVELRCDPISGHTALYWYRQSLGQGLEFLIYFQGNSAPDKSGLPSDRFSAERTGGSVSTLTIQRTQQEDSAVYLCASSLDGRGRQPQHFGDGTRLSIL.

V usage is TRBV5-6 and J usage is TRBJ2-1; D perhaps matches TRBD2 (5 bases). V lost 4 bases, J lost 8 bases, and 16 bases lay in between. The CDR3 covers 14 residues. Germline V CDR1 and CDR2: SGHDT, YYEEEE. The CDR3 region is CASSKYLASHEQFF. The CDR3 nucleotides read TGTGCCAGCAGCAAGTACCTAGCATCCCATGAGCAGTTCTTC.

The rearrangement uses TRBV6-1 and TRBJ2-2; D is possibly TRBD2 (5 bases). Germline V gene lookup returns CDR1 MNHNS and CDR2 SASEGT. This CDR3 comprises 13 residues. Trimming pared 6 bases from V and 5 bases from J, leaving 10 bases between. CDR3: CASRKRETGELFF. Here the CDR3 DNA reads TGTGCCAGCAGGAAGAGGGAGACCGGGGAGCTGTTTTTT.

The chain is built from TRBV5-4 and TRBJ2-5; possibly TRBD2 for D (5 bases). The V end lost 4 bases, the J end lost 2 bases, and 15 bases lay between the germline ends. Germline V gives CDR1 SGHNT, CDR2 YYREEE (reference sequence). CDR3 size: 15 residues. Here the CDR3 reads CASSPRGSPQETQYF. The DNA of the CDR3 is TGTGCCAGCAGCCCTCGAGGGTCACCGCAAGAGACCCAGTACTTC.